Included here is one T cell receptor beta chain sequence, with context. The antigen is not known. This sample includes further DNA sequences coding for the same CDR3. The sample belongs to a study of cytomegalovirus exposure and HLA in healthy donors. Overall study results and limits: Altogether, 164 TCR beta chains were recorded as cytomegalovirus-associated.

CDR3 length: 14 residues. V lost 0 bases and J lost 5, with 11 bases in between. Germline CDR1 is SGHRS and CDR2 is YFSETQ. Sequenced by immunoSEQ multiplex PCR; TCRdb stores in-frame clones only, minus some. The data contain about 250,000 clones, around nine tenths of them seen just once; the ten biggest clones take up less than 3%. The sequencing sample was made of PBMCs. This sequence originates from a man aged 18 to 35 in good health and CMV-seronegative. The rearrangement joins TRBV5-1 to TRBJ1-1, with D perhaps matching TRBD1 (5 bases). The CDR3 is CASSLEGVVTEAFF. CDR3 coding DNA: TGCGCCAGCAGCTTGGAAGGGGTGGTGACTGAAGCTTTCTTT.